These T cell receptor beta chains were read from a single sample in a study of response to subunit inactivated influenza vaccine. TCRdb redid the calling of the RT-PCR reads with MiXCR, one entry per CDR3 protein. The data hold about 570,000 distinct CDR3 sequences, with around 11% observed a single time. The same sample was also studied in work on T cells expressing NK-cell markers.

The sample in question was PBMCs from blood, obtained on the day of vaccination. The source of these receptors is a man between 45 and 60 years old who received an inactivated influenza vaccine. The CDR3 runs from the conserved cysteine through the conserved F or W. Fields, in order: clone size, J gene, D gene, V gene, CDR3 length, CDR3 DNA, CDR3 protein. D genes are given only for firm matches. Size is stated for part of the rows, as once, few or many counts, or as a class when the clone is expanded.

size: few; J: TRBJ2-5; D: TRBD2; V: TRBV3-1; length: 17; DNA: TGTGCCAGCAGCCAAGGAAAGCGCGGGAGGGCCAGAGAGACCCAGTACTTC; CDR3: CASSQGKRGRARETQYF
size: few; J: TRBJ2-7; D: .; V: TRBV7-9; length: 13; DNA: TGTGCCAGCAGCAACCGAGGGGTTGGCGGGCAGTACTTC; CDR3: CASSNRGVGGQYF
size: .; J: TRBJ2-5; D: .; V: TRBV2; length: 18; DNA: TGTGCCAGCAGTGAAAACCCTGTGGCAGGGATGGTTGGGAAGACCCAGTACTTC; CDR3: CASSENPVAGMVGKTQYF
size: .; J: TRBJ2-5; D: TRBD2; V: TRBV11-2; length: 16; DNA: TGTGCCAGCAGTCGAAAAATGCGGGGGGATGGAGAGACCCAGTACTTC; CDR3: CASSRKMRGDGETQYF
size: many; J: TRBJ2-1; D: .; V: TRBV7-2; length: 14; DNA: TGTGCCAGCAGCTTAAGGGGCTCCTACAATGAGCAGTTCTTC; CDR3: CASSLRGSYNEQFF
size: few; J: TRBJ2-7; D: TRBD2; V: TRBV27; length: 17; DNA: TGTGCCAGCAGTCCCGGGGATAGCGGGAGGGGAACCTACGAGCAGTACTTC; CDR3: CASSPGDSGRGTYEQYF
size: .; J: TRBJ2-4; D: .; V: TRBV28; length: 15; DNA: TGTGCCAGCAGTTTGATCGGTATGGCCAAAAACATTCAGTACTTC; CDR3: CASSLIGMAKNIQYF
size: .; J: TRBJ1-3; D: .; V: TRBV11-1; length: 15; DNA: TGTGCCAGCAGCTTACGGGGGCGCGGACAAGACACCATATATTTT; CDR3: CASSLRGRGQDTIYF
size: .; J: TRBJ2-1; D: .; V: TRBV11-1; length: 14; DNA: TGTGCCAGCAGCTTAGGGTGGGAGGATTTTCAACAGTTCTTC; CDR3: CASSLGWEDFQQFF
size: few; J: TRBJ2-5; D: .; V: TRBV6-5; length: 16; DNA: TGTGCCAGCAGTTACTCCGGACTAGGGGGTGGAGAGACCCAGTACTTC; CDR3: CASSYSGLGGGETQYF
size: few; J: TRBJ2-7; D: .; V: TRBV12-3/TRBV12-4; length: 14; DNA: TGTGCCAGCAGTTTAGGGCAGGCCTGGGGCGAGCAGTACTTC; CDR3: CASSLGQAWGEQYF
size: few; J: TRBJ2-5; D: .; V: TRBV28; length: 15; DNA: TGTGCCAGCAGTTTTGGGGTAGACGGACAAGAGACCCAGTACTTC; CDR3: CASSFGVDGQETQYF
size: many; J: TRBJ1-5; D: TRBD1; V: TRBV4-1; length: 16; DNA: TGCGCCAGCAGCCAAGGAGTGGGACAGGGGTCTCAGCCCCAGCATTTT; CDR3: CASSQGVGQGSQPQHF
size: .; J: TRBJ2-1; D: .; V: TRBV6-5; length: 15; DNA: TGTGCCAGCAGTTACTCTAGCGGTTTATACAATGAGCAGTTCTTC; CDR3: CASSYSSGLYNEQFF
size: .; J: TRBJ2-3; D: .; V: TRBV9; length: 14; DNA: TGTGCCAGCAGCTACGCGTCTAGCACAGATACGCAGTATTTT; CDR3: CASSYASSTDTQYF
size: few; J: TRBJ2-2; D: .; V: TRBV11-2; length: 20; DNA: TGTGCCAGCAGGGAGACCCCCGGGACAAGGGAGGAAATGAGTACCGGGGAGCTGTTTTTT; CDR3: CASRETPGTREEMSTGELFF
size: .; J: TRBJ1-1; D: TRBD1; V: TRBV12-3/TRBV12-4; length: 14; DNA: TGTGCCAGCAGTTCGCGTGACAGGGCCGCTGAAGCTTTCTTT; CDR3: CASSSRDRAAEAFF
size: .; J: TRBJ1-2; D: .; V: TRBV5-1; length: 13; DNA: TGCGCCAGCAGCTTCGCGGAAAACTATGGCTACACCTTC; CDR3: CASSFAENYGYTF
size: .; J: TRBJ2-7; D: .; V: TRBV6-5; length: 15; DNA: TGTGCCAGCAGTTACTCGATTTCATATCTGTCCGAGCAGTACTTC; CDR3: CASSYSISYLSEQYF
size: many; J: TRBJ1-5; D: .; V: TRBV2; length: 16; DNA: TGTGCCAGCAGTGCATCTCCAGGGTATAGCAATCAGCCCCAGCATTTT; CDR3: CASSASPGYSNQPQHF
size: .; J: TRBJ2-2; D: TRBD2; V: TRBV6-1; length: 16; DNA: TGTGCCAGCAGCCCTACTAGCGGGGGATTCACCGGGGAGCTGTTTTTT; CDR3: CASSPTSGGFTGELFF
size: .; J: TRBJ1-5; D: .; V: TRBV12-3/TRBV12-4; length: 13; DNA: TGTGCCAGCAGCCTTTCGGGGGTCGCGCCCCAGCATTTT; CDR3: CASSLSGVAPQHF
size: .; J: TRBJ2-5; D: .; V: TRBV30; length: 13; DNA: TGTGCCTGGAGCCAGGGAAGTCGAGAGACCCAGTACTTC; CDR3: CAWSQGSRETQYF
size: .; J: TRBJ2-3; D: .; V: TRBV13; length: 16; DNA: TGTGCCAGCAGCTCGGACGAGCGGAGTAGCACAGATACGCAGTATTTT; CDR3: CASSSDERSSTDTQYF
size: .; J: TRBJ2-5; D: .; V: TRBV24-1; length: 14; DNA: TGTGCCACCAGTGTACCAGGGGCCCCAGAGACCCAGTACTTC; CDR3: CATSVPGAPETQYF
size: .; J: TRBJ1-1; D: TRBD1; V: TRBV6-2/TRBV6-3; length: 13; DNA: TGTGCCAGCAGAACAACAGGGGGCACTGAAGCTTTCTTT; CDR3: CASRTTGGTEAFF
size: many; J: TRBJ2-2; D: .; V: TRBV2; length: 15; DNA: TGTGCCAGCAATGGAGCGGACCAGGACACCGGGGAGCTGTTTTTT; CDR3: CASNGADQDTGELFF
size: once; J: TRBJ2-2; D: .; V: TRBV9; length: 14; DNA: TGTGCCAGCAGCGTAGCGGGAGTCTCCGGGGAGCTGTTTTTT; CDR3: CASSVAGVSGELFF
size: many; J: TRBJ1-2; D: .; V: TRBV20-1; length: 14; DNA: TGCAGTGCTACCTCGCCCCACTCCAGCTATGGCTACACCTTC; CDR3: CSATSPHSSYGYTF
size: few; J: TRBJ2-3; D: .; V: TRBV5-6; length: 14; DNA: TGTGCCAGCAGCTTCTTCCAGGGCACAGATACGCAGTATTTT; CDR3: CASSFFQGTDTQYF
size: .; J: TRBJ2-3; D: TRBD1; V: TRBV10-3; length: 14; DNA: TGTGCCATCTGGACAGGGAAGATCACAGATACGCAGTATTTT; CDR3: CAIWTGKITDTQYF
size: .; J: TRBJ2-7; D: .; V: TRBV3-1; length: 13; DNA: TGTGCCAGCAGCTTAGCCCGTGGGGGCGAGCAGTACTTC; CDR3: CASSLARGGEQYF
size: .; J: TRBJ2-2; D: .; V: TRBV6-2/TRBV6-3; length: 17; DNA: TGTGCCAGCAGTCGAATACCGCCTAGCTGGGAAACCGGGGAGCTGTTTTTT; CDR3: CASSRIPPSWETGELFF
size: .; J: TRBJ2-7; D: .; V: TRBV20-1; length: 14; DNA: TGCAGTGCTAGACCCCCGGGACTGAACTACGAGCAGTACTTC; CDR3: CSARPPGLNYEQYF
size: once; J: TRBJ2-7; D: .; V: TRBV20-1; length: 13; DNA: TGCAGTGCTAGCCCTCTATCCGATTACGAGCAGTACTTC; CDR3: CSASPLSDYEQYF
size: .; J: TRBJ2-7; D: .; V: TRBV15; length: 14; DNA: TGTGCCACCAGCGTGACCATGGAGTCCTACGAGCAGTACTTC; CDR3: CATSVTMESYEQYF
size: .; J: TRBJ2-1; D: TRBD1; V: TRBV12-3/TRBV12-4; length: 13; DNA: TGTGCCAGCAGGCTACAGGGGGATAATGAGCAGTTCTTC; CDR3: CASRLQGDNEQFF
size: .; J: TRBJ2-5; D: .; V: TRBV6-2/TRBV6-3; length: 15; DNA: TGTGCCAGCAGTTACCGGTCTGGGGGACAAGAGACCCAGTACTTC; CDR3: CASSYRSGGQETQYF
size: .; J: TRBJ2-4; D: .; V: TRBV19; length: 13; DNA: TGTGCCAGTATAGGTCAGGCAAAAAACATTCAGTACTTC; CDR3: CASIGQAKNIQYF
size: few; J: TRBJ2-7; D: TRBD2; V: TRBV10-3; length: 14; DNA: TGTGCCATCACCCCGAGCGGGAGTTCCTACGAGCAGTACTTC; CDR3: CAITPSGSSYEQYF
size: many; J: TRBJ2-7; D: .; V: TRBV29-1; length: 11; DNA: TGCAGCGTTTACAGCGGCTACGAGCAGTACTTC; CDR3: CSVYSGYEQYF
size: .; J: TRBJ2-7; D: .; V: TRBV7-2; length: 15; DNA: TGTGCCAGCAGCCCTACTCCGGGCCTTACCTACGAGCAGTACTTC; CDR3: CASSPTPGLTYEQYF
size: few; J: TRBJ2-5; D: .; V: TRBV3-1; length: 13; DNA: TGTGCCAGCAGCCAAAGCTCGGCGAAGACCCAGTACTTC; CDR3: CASSQSSAKTQYF
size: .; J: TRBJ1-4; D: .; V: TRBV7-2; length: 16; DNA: TGTGCCAGCAGCTTATCGGGTCGGAACCGATATGAAAAACTGTTTTTT; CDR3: CASSLSGRNRYEKLFF
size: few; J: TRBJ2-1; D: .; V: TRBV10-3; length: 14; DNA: TGTGCCATCAGTGGACAGGACAATTACAATGAGCAGTTCTTC; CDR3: CAISGQDNYNEQFF
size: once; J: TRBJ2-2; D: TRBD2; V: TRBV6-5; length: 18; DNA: TGTGCCAGCAGTAACCCACCGCCCCTAGCGGTGAACACCGGGGAGCTGTTTTTT; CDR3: CASSNPPPLAVNTGELFF
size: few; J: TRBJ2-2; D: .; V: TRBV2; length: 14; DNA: TGTGCCAGCAGGATCGACAGGAACACCGGGGAGCTGTTTTTT; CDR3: CASRIDRNTGELFF
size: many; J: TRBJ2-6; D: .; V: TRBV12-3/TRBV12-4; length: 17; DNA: TGTGCCAGCAGTCCAGACACCTTCTTCTCTGGGGCCAACGTCCTGACTTTC; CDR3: CASSPDTFFSGANVLTF
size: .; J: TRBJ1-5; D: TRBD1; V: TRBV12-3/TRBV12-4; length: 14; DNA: TGTGCCAGCAGTAACACAGGGGGCAATCAGCCCCAGCATTTT; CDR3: CASSNTGGNQPQHF
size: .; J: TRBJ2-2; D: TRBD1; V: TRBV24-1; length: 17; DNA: TGTGCCACCAGTGATGCCGACAGGGGGCGATACACCGGGGAGCTGTTTTTT; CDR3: CATSDADRGRYTGELFF
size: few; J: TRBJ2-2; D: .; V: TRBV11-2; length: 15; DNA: TGTGCCAGCAAAGACTACATTAGGAACACCGGGGAGCTGTTTTTT; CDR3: CASKDYIRNTGELFF
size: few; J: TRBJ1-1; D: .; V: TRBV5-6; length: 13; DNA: TGTGCCAGCAGCTTGTTCTTGAACACTGAAGCTTTCTTT; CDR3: CASSLFLNTEAFF
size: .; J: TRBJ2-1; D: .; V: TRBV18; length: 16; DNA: TGTGCCAGCTCACCCGCCGACGGTTGGATGTACAATGAGCAGTTCTTC; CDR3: CASSPADGWMYNEQFF
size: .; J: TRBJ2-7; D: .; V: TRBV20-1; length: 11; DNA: TGCAGTGCTAGAGTCGGTAACGAGCAGTACTTC; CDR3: CSARVGNEQYF
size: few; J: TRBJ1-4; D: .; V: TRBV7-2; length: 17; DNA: TGTGCCAGCAGCTTAGGGTATAGAGAACGGGACTTCGGAAAACTGTTTTTT; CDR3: CASSLGYRERDFGKLFF